These T cell receptor beta chains were read from a single sample in a study of blood T cell repertoires in COVID-19. Produced via immunoSEQ multiplex PCR; TCRdb's table is partial and in-frame only. The sample includes 140,000 or so clones, around 83% of them seen just once. The sample consisted of peripheral blood. Source of these receptors: a man younger than 45 with COVID-19, enrolled during active disease. Both conserved end residues are part of each CDR3. The order of the fields is clone size, D gene, V gene, J gene, CDR3 protein, CDR3 DNA. A D gene is named only where the DNA matches it firmly. Size tells how often a clone was seen (once, few, many) or the class of an expanded clone, and some rows leave it out.

.	.	TRBV3-1/TRBV3-2	TRBJ2-2	CASSQVRGANTGELFF	TGTGCCAGCAGCCAAGTTCGAGGCGCTAACACCGGGGAGCTGTTTTTT
.	.	TRBV2	TRBJ2-3	CASEGSGVGTDTQYF	TGTGCCAGCGAGGGTTCAGGGGTTGGGACAGATACGCAGTATTTT
.	TRBD1	TRBV9	TRBJ2-6	CASSATGTARSSGANVLTF	TGTGCCAGCAGCGCGACCGGGACAGCGCGTTCCTCTGGGGCCAACGTCCTGACTTTC
.	.	TRBV29-1	TRBJ1-2	CSVDRGVSGYTF	TGCAGCGTTGATCGGGGAGTCAGCGGCTACACCTTC
.	.	TRBV19	TRBJ1-1	CASSFRGSGRTEAFF	TGTGCCAGTAGCTTCCGAGGATCAGGGAGGACTGAAGCTTTCTTT
.	.	TRBV19	TRBJ2-5	CASKSGGETQYF	TGTGCCAGTAAATCCGGAGGAGAGACCCAGTACTTC
.	.	TRBV18	TRBJ1-2	CASSPPTENYGYTF	TGTGCCAGCTCACCACCGACGGAGAACTATGGCTACACCTTC
.	.	TRBV6-2/TRBV6-3	TRBJ2-7	CASSAHSSASYEQYF	TGTGCCAGCAGTGCCCACTCTAGCGCCAGCTACGAGCAGTACTTC
.	.	TRBV5-4	TRBJ2-3	CASSLAGLVYF	TGTGCCAGCAGCTTGGCTGGACTGGTCTATTTT
.	.	TRBV18	TRBJ1-1	CASSREYGTEAFF	TGTGCCAGCTCACGGGAGTATGGCACTGAAGCTTTCTTT
.	TRBD1	TRBV2	TRBJ1-6	CASSIRQGSSSYNSPLHF	TGTGCCAGCAGTATAAGACAGGGGTCGAGCTCCTATAATTCACCCCTCCACTTT
.	TRBD1	TRBV5-5	TRBJ1-2	CASSFGQGNNYGYTF	TGTGCCAGCAGCTTCGGACAGGGAAACAACTATGGCTACACCTTC
few	.	TRBV6-1	TRBJ1-1	CASSETGISEAFF	TGTGCCAGCAGTGAAACCGGGATTAGTGAAGCTTTCTTT
.	.	TRBV6-5	TRBJ1-1	CASSYPGPRGPEAFF	TGTGCCAGCAGTTACCCGGGCCCTAGGGGCCCTGAAGCTTTCTTT
.	.	TRBV6-5	TRBJ1-3	CASSYGLRNSGNTIYF	TGTGCCAGCAGTTACGGACTTAGGAACTCTGGAAACACCATATATTTT
.	.	TRBV20-1	TRBJ2-7	CSPNRGYEQYF	TGCAGTCCCAACCGCGGCTACGAGCAGTACTTC
once	.	TRBV6-2/TRBV6-3	TRBJ1-1	CASSRGRATEAFF	TGTGCCAGCAGTAGGGGCCGGGCCACTGAAGCTTTCTTT
.	TRBD1	TRBV5-6	TRBJ2-3	CASSRGGQGSDTQYF	TGTGCCAGCAGCAGAGGCGGACAGGGCTCAGATACGCAGTATTTT
once	.	TRBV15	TRBJ2-6	CATSLGRGSGANVLTF	TGTGCCACCAGCTTAGGCCGGGGGTCTGGGGCCAACGTCCTGACTTTC
.	TRBD1	TRBV25-1	TRBJ2-5	CASSVPGTGGDETQYF	TGTGCCAGCAGTGTTCCTGGGACAGGGGGCGATGAGACCCAGTACTTC
.	TRBD2	TRBV2	TRBJ2-4	CASTRRAGEGGIQYF	TGTGCCAGCACCCGACGAGCGGGAGAGGGTGGCATTCAGTACTTC
.	TRBD2	TRBV11-2	TRBJ2-3	CASSPRASGKVGDTQYF	TGTGCCAGCAGCCCGAGGGCTAGCGGGAAAGTAGGAGATACGCAGTATTTT
once	TRBD2	TRBV29-1	TRBJ2-1	CSVDGGSLSNEQFF	TGCAGCGTTGACGGGGGGAGTCTTTCCAATGAGCAGTTCTTC
.	TRBD1	TRBV2	TRBJ1-5	CASRRQGAGNQPQHF	TGTGCCAGCAGAAGACAGGGGGCTGGCAATCAGCCCCAGCATTTT
.	TRBD1	TRBV18	TRBJ1-5	CASSPGPGGSLEYQPQHF	TGTGCCAGCTCACCGGGGCCAGGGGGCTCCCTTGAATATCAGCCCCAGCATTTT
once	TRBD2	TRBV9	TRBJ2-7	CASSSPGTSGGTTPYEQYF	TGTGCCAGCAGCAGCCCGGGGACTAGCGGGGGTACGACACCCTACGAGCAGTACTTC
.	TRBD1	TRBV7-8	TRBJ2-1	CASSLVRTGINNEQFF	TGTGCCAGCAGCTTAGTGAGGACAGGGATCAACAATGAGCAGTTCTTC
.	.	TRBV27	TRBJ1-5	CASSLLNQPQHF	TGTGCCAGCAGTTTACTCAATCAGCCCCAGCATTTT
.	.	TRBV6-2/TRBV6-3	TRBJ1-2	CASSAEGVGVRYGYTF	TGTGCCAGCAGCGCCGAGGGGGTTGGCGTACGGTATGGCTACACCTTC
.	TRBD1	TRBV5-4	TRBJ1-4	CASSRGTGATNEKLFF	TGTGCCAGCAGCCGGGGGACAGGCGCAACTAATGAAAAACTGTTTTTT
.	.	TRBV28	TRBJ2-7	CASSFLAPRSSEQYF	TGTGCCAGCAGTTTCCTAGCACCTCGATCTTCCGAGCAGTACTTC
.	.	TRBV5-1	TRBJ1-6	CASSWDIQSSYNSPLHF	TGCGCCAGCAGCTGGGACATTCAGTCCTCCTATAATTCACCCCTCCACTTT
.	TRBD1	TRBV30	TRBJ2-2	CATDRGNTGELFF	TGTGCCACGGACAGGGGGAACACCGGGGAGCTGTTTTTT
.	.	TRBV7-2	TRBJ2-3	CASSRLIKTDTQYF	TGTGCCAGCAGCAGACTCATCAAAACAGATACGCAGTATTTT
.	.	TRBV5-1	TRBJ1-1	CASGRENTEAFF	TGCGCCAGCGGCCGGGAGAACACTGAAGCTTTCTTT
.	TRBD2	TRBV5-4	TRBJ2-7	CASSGGTSGPYEQYF	TGTGCCAGCAGCGGGGGGACTAGCGGGCCCTACGAGCAGTACTTC
.	TRBD2	TRBV19	TRBJ2-1	CASSTTSGRSNEQFF	TGTGCCAGTAGTACAACTAGCGGGAGGTCCAATGAGCAGTTCTTC
.	.	TRBV7-9	TRBJ1-2	CASSAQGLIYGYTF	TGTGCCAGCAGCGCGCAGGGGTTAATCTATGGCTACACCTTC
.	.	TRBV19	TRBJ1-5	CASSPPWGVNQPQHF	TGTGCCAGTAGTCCCCCGTGGGGCGTCAATCAGCCCCAGCATTTT
.	.	TRBV11-2	TRBJ1-1	CASSSQGLGTEAFF	TGTGCCAGCAGCTCACAGGGTTTGGGCACTGAAGCTTTCTTT
.	TRBD1	TRBV5-4	TRBJ2-7	CASSSGQGGVEQYF	TGTGCCAGCAGCTCGGGACAGGGAGGCGTCGAGCAGTACTTC
.	.	TRBV27	TRBJ1-1	CASSLGGVNTEAFF	TGTGCCAGCTCCTTGGGGGGGGTGAACACTGAAGCTTTCTTT
.	.	TRBV6-2/TRBV6-3	TRBJ1-2	CASSYSGSWFSGQGNGYTF	TGTGCCAGCAGTTACTCGGGGTCTTGGTTTTCAGGACAAGGGAATGGCTACACCTTC
.	TRBD1	TRBV5-5	TRBJ2-7	CASSFPGQIDEQYF	TGTGCCAGCAGCTTTCCGGGACAGATCGACGAGCAGTACTTC
.	.	TRBV27	TRBJ2-1	CASTSGAGDEQFF	TGTGCCAGCACAAGTGGGGCAGGGGATGAGCAGTTCTTC
few	.	TRBV2	TRBJ1-6	CASASAGESLHF	TGTGCCAGCGCGTCAGCGGGTGAGAGTCTCCACTTT
.	TRBD2	TRBV19	TRBJ2-5	CASSIIAGETQYF	TGTGCCAGTAGTATCATAGCGGGGGAGACCCAGTACTTC
.	TRBD2	TRBV3-1/TRBV3-2	TRBJ2-1	CASSKGTSGSNEQFF	TGTGCCAGCAGCAAAGGGACTAGCGGGAGCAATGAGCAGTTCTTC
few	.	TRBV28	TRBJ2-3	CASGRTSGLPQYF	TGTGCCAGCGGGAGGACGTCCGGCCTTCCGCAGTATTTT
.	.	TRBV10-2	TRBJ2-3	CASRVPGIGTDTQYF	TGCGCCAGCAGAGTTCCGGGGATAGGCACAGATACGCAGTATTTT
.	.	TRBV27	TRBJ1-1	CATQESGNTEAFF	TGTGCCACTCAGGAATCGGGAAACACTGAAGCTTTCTTT
.	.	TRBV6-6	TRBJ2-1	CASSQLQTGSFYNEQFF	TGTGCCAGCAGTCAACTCCAGACAGGCTCCTTTTACAATGAGCAGTTCTTC
.	TRBD1	TRBV28	TRBJ1-2	CASRSGQADYGYTF	TGTGCCAGCAGATCCGGACAGGCCGATTATGGCTACACCTTC
.	.	TRBV6-5	TRBJ1-1	CASSYDNLNTEAFF	TGTGCCAGCAGTTACGACAACCTGAACACTGAAGCTTTCTTT
.	TRBD2	TRBV7-2	TRBJ2-7	CASSAPSGNEQYF	TGTGCCAGCAGCGCCCCTAGCGGGAACGAGCAGTACTTC
.	.	TRBV4-2	TRBJ2-2	CASSQDVGLTGELFF	TGTGCCAGCAGCCAAGACGTCGGGTTGACCGGGGAGCTGTTTTTT
.	TRBD1	TRBV2	TRBJ2-7	CASSEEGTESYEQYF	TGTGCCAGCAGTGAAGAAGGGACAGAATCCTACGAGCAGTACTTC
.	.	TRBV28	TRBJ1-6	CASSSRQGSVRTLHF	TGTGCCAGCAGTTCCCGTCAGGGCAGTGTTAGGACCCTCCACTTT